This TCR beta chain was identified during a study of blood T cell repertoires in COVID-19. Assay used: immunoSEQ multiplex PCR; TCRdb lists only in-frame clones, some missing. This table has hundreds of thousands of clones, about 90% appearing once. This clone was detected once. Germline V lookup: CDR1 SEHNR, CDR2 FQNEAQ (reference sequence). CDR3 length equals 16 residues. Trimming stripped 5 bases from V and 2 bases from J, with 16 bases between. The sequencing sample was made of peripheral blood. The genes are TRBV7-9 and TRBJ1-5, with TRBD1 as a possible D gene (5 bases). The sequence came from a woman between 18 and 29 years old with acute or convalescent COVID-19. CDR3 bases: TGTGCCAGCAGCCATGACAGAGCTAAGGGCAATCAGCCCCAGCATTTT. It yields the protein CASSHDRAKGNQPQHF.